One and the same sample provided the 20 T cell receptor beta chains below, sequenced in a study of blood T cell repertoires in COVID-19. Assay used: immunoSEQ multiplex PCR; TCRdb lists only in-frame clones, some missing. The repertoire has around 62,000 clones, roughly 88% of them found once; the top ten carry under 4.5%. Sequencing was done on a sample of peripheral blood. The receptors were sampled from a human donor in a cohort sampled during active COVID-19.

J is TRBJ2-7 and V is TRBV27; no clear D. CDR3 length equals 14 residues. Germline V gene data show CDR1 as MNHEY and CDR2 as SMNVEV (reference sequence). V lost 0 bases and J lost 2, with 8 bases in between. The CDR3 bases are TGTGCCAGCAGTTTATCCCCAAACACCTACGAGCAGTACTTC. It translates to CASSLSPNTYEQYF.

The chain couples TRBV11-3 to TRBJ2-1; TRBD1 aligns across 7 bases. Germline assignment: CDR1 SGHNT and CDR2 YENEEA. The CDR3 runs to 16 residues. V trimming: 0 bases; J trimming: 2 bases; junction bases outside the gene matches: 4. The CDR3 protein is CASSLESRGTYNEQFF. CDR3 nucleotide sequence: TGTGCCAGCAGCTTAGAGAGCAGGGGGACCTACAATGAGCAGTTCTTC.

V gene TRBV7-5 combines with J gene TRBJ2-7; TRBD2, the D gene given by the table, was not confirmed from the DNA. TRBV7-5 is a listed pseudogene. This CDR3 has 17 amino acids. CDR3 bases: TGTGTCAGAAGCCCAGGTGGTAGCGGGAGGGAACGCTACGAGCAGTACTTC. Translating it yields CVRSPGGSGRERYEQYF.

V usage is TRBV4-1 and J usage is TRBJ2-7, with 13 positions matching TRBD2. Germline V gene data show CDR1 as MGHRA and CDR2 as YSYEKL. CDR3 length: 16 residues. Losses at the gene ends were 1 base for V and 7 bases for J; bases not matched to a gene: 7. CDR3 amino acids: CASSQGLAGGLEEQYF. The CDR3 DNA sequence: TGCGCCAGCAGCCAAGGACTAGCGGGAGGTCTTGAGGAGCAGTACTTC.

The gene calls are TRBV3-1 (or the pseudogene TRBV3-2) and TRBJ1-2; D uncertain. The CDR3 has 13 amino acids. Germline lookup yields CDR1 LGHDT and CDR2 YNNKEL (reference sequence). Between the trimmed V and J ends, which lost 10 bases and 4 bases, there was a span of 16 bases. The CDR3 sequence: CATNAGEGYGYTF. CDR3 bases: TGTGCCACCAACGCCGGGGAGGGCTATGGCTACACCTTC.

A single count supports this clone. The chain uses TRBV20-1 and TRBJ1-2; 7 positions match TRBD1. Germline lookup yields CDR1 DFQATT and CDR2 SNEGSKA (reference sequence). After removal of 4 bases from V and 8 bases from J, the junction contained 4 bases not matched to a gene. The CDR3 extends over 11 amino acids. In DNA form, the CDR3 reads TGCAGTGCTATAGGACAGGTGGGCTACACCTTC. It specifies CSAIGQVGYTF.

The chain has TRBV19 and TRBJ1-2, with D possibly matching TRBD1 (5 bases). The CDR3 sequence is 12 residues long. Germline CDR1 is LNHDA and CDR2 is SQIVND (reference sequence). V lost 7 bases, J lost 4 bases, and 10 bases lay in between. CDR3: CASTQGSYGYTF. The CDR3 bases are TGTGCCAGTACCCAGGGTAGCTATGGCTACACCTTC.

This clone was observed a single time. Here the CDR3 DNA reads TGTGCCAGCAGTTCGCAGGGGCGGAACACTGAAGCTTTCTTT. This encodes CASSSQGRNTEAFF. The chain uses TRBV28 and TRBJ1-1; possibly TRBD1 for D (6 bases). V was shortened by 4 bases and J by 1 base, with 10 bases between the two germline ends. The CDR3 length is 14 residues. Per the germline V gene, CDR1 is MDHEN and CDR2 is SYDVKM.

The V gene is TRBV19, the J gene TRBJ2-7, with a weak D call TRBD1 (5 bases). Germline V gives CDR1 LNHDA, CDR2 SQIVND (reference sequence). The V gene lost 3 bases and the J gene lost 0 bases, with 6 bases spanning the gap. The CDR3 is 13 residues long. In nucleotides, the CDR3 is TGTGCCAGTAGTATTCAGGGCTCCTACGAGCAGTACTTC. The encoded protein is CASSIQGSYEQYF.

The chain is built from TRBV19 and TRBJ2-2, with 8 bases identical to TRBD2. V lost 9 bases and J lost 1; bases outside the gene matches: 7. Looked up from germline, CDR1 is LNHDA and CDR2 is SQIVND (reference sequence). The CDR3 sequence is 15 residues long. The CDR3 here is CASGGESGNTGELFF. The CDR3 DNA is TGTGCCAGCGGGGGGGAGTCCGGGAACACCGGGGAGCTGTTTTTT.

The chain is built from TRBV4-2 and TRBJ2-3; 12 nucleotides agree with TRBD2. Losses at the gene ends were 3 bases for V and 8 bases for J; bases not matched to a gene: 12. This CDR3 comprises 17 residues. Germline V gene data show CDR1 as LGHNA and CDR2 as YNFKEQ. The CDR3 loop reads CASSHTETSGSKGTQYF. CDR3 nucleotides: TGTGCCAGCAGCCACACCGAGACTAGCGGGAGTAAGGGTACGCAGTATTTT.

In this sample, this clone turned up a few times. The chain employs TRBV7-9 and TRBJ1-4; D may be TRBD1 (6 bases). The CDR3 covers 14 residues. Germline V gives CDR1 SEHNR, CDR2 FQNEAQ (reference sequence). Trimming stripped 7 bases from V and 5 bases from J, with 14 bases between. For the CDR3, the DNA is TGTGCCAGCAATCTGGGACACGCCAATGAAAAACTGTTTTTT. Translation: CASNLGHANEKLFF.

The chain uses TRBV4-3 and TRBJ1-3, with D possibly being TRBD1 (5 bases). The CDR3 runs 15 residues. Trimming cost V 3 bases and J 2 bases, with 11 bases left between them. The V gene's germline CDR1 is LGHNA and CDR2 YSLEER. The CDR3 region has the DNA TGCGCCAGCAGCCAGGCTCAGGGTCCTGGAAACACCATATATTTT. Amino acids: CASSQAQGPGNTIYF.

This clone turned up a few times. The J gene is TRBJ2-7, the V gene TRBV4-3; 10 bases agree with TRBD2. The germline V gene encodes CDR1 LGHNA and CDR2 YSLEER. The CDR3 loop spans 17 amino acids. J lost 0 bases, V lost 3 bases, and 8 bases had no gene match. The CDR3 reads CASSQGLAGDLSYEQYF. In DNA, the CDR3 is TGCGCCAGCAGCCAGGGGCTAGCGGGAGATCTCTCCTACGAGCAGTACTTC.

This chain uses TRBV29-1 with TRBJ2-1, with 10 bases that match TRBD1. V was pared by 7 bases and J by 5 bases, with 5 bases of the junction left unmatched. Germline CDR1 reads SQVTM; CDR2 reads ANQGSEA. This CDR3 spans 13 amino acids. The CDR3 coding sequence is TGCAGCGGACAGGGGGCTAATAACAATGAGCAGTTCTTC. Its protein is CSGQGANNNEQFF.

The V and J genes are TRBV18 and TRBJ1-1; a weak D match, TRBD1 (6 bases). This CDR3 region has 15 residues. Germline CDR1 is KGHSH and CDR2 is LQKENI. V was clipped by 3 bases and J by 0 bases, with 11 bases between them. The CDR3 DNA reads as TGTGCCAGCTCACCGGGGGCTACTTTGAACACTGAAGCTTTCTTT. Its protein is CASSPGATLNTEAFF.

The chain carries TRBV3-1 (or the pseudogene TRBV3-2) and TRBJ2-7; a possible D gene is TRBD1 (6 bases). Trimming removed 3 bases at V and 1 base at J, with 10 bases between. The CDR3 is 14 residues long. Germline V gene lookup returns CDR1 LGHDT and CDR2 YNNKEL (reference sequence). The CDR3: CASSHKQGSYEQYF. The CDR3 DNA follows: TGTGCCAGCAGCCACAAGCAGGGGTCCTACGAGCAGTACTTC.

The chain recombines TRBV9 with TRBJ1-2, with 7 bases identical to TRBD1. The V gene's germline CDR1 is SGDLS and CDR2 YYNGEE. Trimming took 3 bases from V and 8 from J; bases not matched to a gene: 13. The CDR3 consists of 15 residues. DNA of the CDR3: TGTGCCAGCAGCGACACAGGGGCAGTCACGAGGGGCTACACCTTC. It translates to CASSDTGAVTRGYTF. The full variable domain, with the rest looked up from reference TRBV9 and TRBJ1-2, is DSGVTQTPKHLITATGQRVTLRCSPRSGDLSVYWYQQSLDQGLQFLIQYYNGEERAKGNILERFSAQQFPDLHSELNLSSLELGDSALYFCASSDTGAVTRGYTFGSGTRLTVV.

The chain uses TRBV6-5 and TRBJ1-2, with a tentative D call TRBD1 (6 bases). V gave up 7 bases and J gave up 8 bases, with 17 bases separating them. Per the germline V gene, CDR1 is MNHEY and CDR2 is SVGAGI. This CDR3 is 13 amino acids long. CDR3 amino acids: CASTWGGAQGYTF. In nucleotides, the CDR3 is TGTGCCAGCACCTGGGGGGGGGCGCAAGGCTACACCTTC.

The rearrangement links TRBV28 to TRBJ2-1, with TRBD2 identical over 9 bases. CDR1 MDHEN and CDR2 SYDVKM come from the germline V gene. The CDR3 consists of 16 residues. The V gene end was trimmed by 6 bases and the J gene end by 2 bases; junction bases not matched to a gene: 8. CDR3 residues: CASSILGLATYNEQFF. The CDR3 nucleotides are TGTGCCAGCAGCATTTTGGGACTAGCCACCTACAATGAGCAGTTCTTC.